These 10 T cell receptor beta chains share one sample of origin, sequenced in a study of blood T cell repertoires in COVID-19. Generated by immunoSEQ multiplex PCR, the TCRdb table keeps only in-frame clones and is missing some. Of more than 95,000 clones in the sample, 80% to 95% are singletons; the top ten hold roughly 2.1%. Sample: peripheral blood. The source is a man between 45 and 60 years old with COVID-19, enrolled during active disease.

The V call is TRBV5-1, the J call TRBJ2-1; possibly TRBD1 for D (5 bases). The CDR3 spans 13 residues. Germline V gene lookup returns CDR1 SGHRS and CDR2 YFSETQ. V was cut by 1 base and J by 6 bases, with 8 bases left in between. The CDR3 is CASSLSRANEQFF. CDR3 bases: TGCGCCAGCAGCTTGAGCAGGGCCAATGAGCAGTTCTTC.

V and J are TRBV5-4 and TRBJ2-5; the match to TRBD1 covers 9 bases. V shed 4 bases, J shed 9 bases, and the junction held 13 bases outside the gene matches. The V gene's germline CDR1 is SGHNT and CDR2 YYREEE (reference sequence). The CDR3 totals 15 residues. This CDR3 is CASSHSDRGLVAQYF. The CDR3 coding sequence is TGTGCCAGCAGCCATTCGGACAGGGGATTGGTGGCCCAGTACTTC.

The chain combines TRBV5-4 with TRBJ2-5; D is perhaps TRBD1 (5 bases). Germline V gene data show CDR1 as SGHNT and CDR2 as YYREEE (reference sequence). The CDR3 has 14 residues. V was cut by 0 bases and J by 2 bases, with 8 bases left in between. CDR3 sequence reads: CASSLGTGQETQYF. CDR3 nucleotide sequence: TGTGCCAGCAGCTTGGGTACAGGACAAGAGACCCAGTACTTC.

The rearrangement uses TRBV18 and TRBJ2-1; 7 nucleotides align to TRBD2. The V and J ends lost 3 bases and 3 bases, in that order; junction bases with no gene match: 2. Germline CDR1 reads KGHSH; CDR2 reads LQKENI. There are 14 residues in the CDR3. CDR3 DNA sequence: TGTGCCAGCTCACCCGGACTAGACTACAATGAGCAGTTCTTC. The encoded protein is CASSPGLDYNEQFF.

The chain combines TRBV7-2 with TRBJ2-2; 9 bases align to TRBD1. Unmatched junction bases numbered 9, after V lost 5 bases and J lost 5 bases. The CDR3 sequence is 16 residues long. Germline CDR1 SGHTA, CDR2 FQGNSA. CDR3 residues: CASSPGQGSTTGELFF. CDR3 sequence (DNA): TGTGCCAGCAGCCCAGGACAGGGGTCTACTACCGGGGAGCTGTTTTTT.

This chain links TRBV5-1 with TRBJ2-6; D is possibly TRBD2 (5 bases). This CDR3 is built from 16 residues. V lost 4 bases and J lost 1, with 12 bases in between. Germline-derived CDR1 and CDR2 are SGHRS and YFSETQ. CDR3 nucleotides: TGCGCCAGCAGCCCGGGATTGACTTCTGGGGCCAACGTCCTGACTTTC. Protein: CASSPGLTSGANVLTF.

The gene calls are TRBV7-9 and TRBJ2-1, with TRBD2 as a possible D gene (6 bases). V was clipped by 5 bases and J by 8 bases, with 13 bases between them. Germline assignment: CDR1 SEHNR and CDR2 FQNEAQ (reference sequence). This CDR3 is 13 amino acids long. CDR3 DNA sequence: TGTGCCAGCAGCCCCCGACTAGGCGATGAGCAGTTCTTC. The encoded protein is CASSPRLGDEQFF. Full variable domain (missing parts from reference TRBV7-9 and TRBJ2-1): DTGVSQNPRHKITKRGQNVTFRCDPISEHNRLYWYRQTLGQGPEFLTYFQNEAQLEKSRLLSDRFSAERPKGSFSTLEIQRTEQGDSAMYLCASSPRLGDEQFFGPGTRLTVL.

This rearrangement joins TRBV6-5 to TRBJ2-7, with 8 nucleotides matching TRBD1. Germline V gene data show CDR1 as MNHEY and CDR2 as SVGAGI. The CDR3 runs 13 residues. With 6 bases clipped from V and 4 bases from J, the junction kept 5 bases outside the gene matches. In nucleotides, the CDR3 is TGTGCCAGCAGAGACAGGGGTTTGTACGAGCAGTACTTC. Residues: CASRDRGLYEQYF.

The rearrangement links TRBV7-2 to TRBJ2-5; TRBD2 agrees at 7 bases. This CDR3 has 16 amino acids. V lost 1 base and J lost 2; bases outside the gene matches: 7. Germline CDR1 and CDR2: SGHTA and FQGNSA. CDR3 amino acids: CASSLVLAEEQETQYF. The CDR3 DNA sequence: TGTGCCAGCAGCTTAGTGCTAGCGGAGGAACAAGAGACCCAGTACTTC. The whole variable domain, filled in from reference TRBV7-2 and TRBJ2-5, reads GAGVSQSPSNKVTEKGKDVELRCDPISGHTALYWYRQSLGQGLEFLIYFQGNSAPDKSGLPSDRFSAERTGGSVSTLTIQRTQQEDSAVYLCASSLVLAEEQETQYFGPGTRLLVL.

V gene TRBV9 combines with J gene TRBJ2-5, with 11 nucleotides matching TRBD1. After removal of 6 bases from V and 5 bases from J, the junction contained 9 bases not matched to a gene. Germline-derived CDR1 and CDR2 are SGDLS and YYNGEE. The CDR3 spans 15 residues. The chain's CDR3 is CASNSGTGGWETQYF. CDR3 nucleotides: TGTGCCAGCAACAGCGGGACAGGGGGATGGGAGACCCAGTACTTC.